What follows describes a single T cell receptor (beta chain). The sample comes from a study of shared clonotypes between healthy human individuals. Measured with immunoSEQ multiplex PCR; TCRdb has only the in-frame clones, and not every one. The sample lists 2 million to 3 million clones, 90% to 95% occurring once. Between the trimmed V and J ends, which lost 4 bases and 4 bases, there was a span of 17 bases. Germline CDR1 reads SGHKS; CDR2 reads YYEKEE (reference sequence). CDR3 length: 15 amino acids. The chain links TRBV5-5 to TRBJ1-2, with D perhaps matching TRBD1 (5 bases). Sequencing was performed on naive CD4+ T cells from PBMCs. As to subset: CD45RA+ positively selected. The clonotype originates from a man aged 18 to 29 in good health. Some clones in this sample may be carry-over from other donors' samples. CDR3 sequence reads: CASSHGPSGGYGYTF. CDR3 in DNA: TGTGCCAGCAGCCACGGACCGTCGGGGGGCTATGGCTACACCTTC.